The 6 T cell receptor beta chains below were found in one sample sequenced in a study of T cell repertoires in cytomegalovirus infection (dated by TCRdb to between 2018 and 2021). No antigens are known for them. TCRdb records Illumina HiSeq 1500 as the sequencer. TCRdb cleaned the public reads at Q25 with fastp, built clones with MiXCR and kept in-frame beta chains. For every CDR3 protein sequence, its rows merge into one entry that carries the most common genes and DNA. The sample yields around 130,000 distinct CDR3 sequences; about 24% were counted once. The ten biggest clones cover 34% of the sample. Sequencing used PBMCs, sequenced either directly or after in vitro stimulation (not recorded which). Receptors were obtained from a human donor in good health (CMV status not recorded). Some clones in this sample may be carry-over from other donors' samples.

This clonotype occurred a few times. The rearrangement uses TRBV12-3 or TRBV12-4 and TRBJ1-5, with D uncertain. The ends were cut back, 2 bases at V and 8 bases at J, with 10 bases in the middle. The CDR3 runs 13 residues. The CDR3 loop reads CASSLSRWEPQHF. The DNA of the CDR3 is TGTGCCAGCAGTTTATCCCGGTGGGAGCCCCAGCATTTT.

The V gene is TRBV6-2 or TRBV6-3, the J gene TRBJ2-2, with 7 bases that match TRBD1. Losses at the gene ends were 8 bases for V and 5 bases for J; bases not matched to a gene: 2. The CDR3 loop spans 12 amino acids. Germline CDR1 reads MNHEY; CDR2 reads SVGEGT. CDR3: CASDRETGELFF. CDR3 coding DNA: TGTGCCAGCGACAGGGAGACCGGGGAGCTGTTTTTT.

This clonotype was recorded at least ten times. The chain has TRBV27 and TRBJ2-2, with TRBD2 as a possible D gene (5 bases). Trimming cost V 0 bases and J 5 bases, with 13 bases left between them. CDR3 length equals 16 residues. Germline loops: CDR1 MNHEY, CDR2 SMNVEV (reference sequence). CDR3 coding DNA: TGTGCCAGCAGTTTATCGATCGGGGTACGGACCGGGGAGCTGTTTTTT. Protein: CASSLSIGVRTGELFF.

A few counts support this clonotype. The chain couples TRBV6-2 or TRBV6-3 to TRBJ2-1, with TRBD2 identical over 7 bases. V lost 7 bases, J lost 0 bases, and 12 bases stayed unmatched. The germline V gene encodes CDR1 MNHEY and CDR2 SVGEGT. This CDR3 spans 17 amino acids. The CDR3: CASKVRSSGLSYNEQFF. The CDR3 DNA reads TGTGCCAGCAAAGTTCGGTCTAGCGGACTCTCCTACAATGAGCAGTTCTTC.

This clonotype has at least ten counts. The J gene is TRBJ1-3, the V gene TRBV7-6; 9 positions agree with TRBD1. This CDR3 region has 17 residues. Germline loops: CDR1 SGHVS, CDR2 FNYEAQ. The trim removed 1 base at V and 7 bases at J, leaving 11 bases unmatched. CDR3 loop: CASSLVGQGLSWNTIYF. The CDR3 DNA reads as TGTGCCAGCAGCTTAGTGGGACAGGGTCTGAGCTGGAACACCATATATTTT.

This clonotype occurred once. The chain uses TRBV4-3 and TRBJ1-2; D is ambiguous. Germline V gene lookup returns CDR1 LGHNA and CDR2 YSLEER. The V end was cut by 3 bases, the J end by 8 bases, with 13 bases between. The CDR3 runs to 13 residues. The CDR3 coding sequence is TGCGCCAGCAGCCAGGAAGGAGGGTACGGCTACACCTTC. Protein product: CASSQEGGYGYTF.